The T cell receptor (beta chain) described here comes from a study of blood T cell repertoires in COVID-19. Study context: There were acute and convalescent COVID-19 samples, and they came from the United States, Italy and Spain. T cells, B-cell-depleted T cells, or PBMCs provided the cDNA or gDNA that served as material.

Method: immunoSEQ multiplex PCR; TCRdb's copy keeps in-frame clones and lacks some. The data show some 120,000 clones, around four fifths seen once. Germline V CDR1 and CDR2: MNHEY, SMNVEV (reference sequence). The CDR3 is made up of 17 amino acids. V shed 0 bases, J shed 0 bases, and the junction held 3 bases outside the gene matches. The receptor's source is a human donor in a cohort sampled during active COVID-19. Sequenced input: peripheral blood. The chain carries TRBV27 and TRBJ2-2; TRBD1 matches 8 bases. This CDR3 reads CASSLSGDRSNTGELFF. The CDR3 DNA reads TGTGCCAGCAGTTTATCGGGGGACAGGTCGAACACCGGGGAGCTGTTTTTT.